A selection of T cell receptor beta chains follows, all from one sample in a study of a mutant IDH1 vaccine in newly diagnosed glioma. These receptors have no identified antigens. Sequenced by immunoSEQ multiplex PCR; TCRdb stores in-frame clones only, minus some. In the table there are approximately 25,000 clones, around 80% of which are singletons. Sequencing used PBMCs, obtained from a glioma patient whose treatment included an IDH1 peptide vaccine. All receptors come from a man aged 40-55 years with glioma. Some clones in this sample may be carry-over from other donors' samples. Both conserved end residues are part of each CDR3. The order of the fields is clone size, V gene, D gene, J gene, CDR3 DNA, CDR3 protein. D genes are given only for firm matches. Clone size is not always given. Where it is, it says once, few, many or a class for expanded clones.

clone_size: NA
v_call: TRBV7-2
d_call: NA
j_call: TRBJ2-3
cdr3_nt: TGTGCCAGCAGCTCCCGAGATACGCAGTATTTT
cdr3_aa: CASSSRDTQYF

clone_size: NA
v_call: TRBV5-4
d_call: NA
j_call: TRBJ2-1
cdr3_nt: TGTGCCAGCAGCTTGGGGGGACACCAAAGGGTCCATGAGCAGTTCTTC
cdr3_aa: CASSLGGHQRVHEQFF

clone_size: NA
v_call: TRBV30
d_call: TRBD1
j_call: TRBJ1-2
cdr3_nt: TGTGCCAGCAGGGGGTATATCTATGGCTACACCTTC
cdr3_aa: CASRGYIYGYTF

clone_size: NA
v_call: TRBV7-3
d_call: TRBD2
j_call: TRBJ2-7
cdr3_nt: TGTGCCAGCAGCTTACGCGGGGGGGCCAACGAGCAGTACTTC
cdr3_aa: CASSLRGGANEQYF

clone_size: NA
v_call: TRBV9
d_call: NA
j_call: TRBJ2-3
cdr3_nt: TGTGCCAGCCAGAGGGGACGTAGCACAGATACGCAGTATTTT
cdr3_aa: CASQRGRSTDTQYF

clone_size: NA
v_call: TRBV6-5
d_call: TRBD1
j_call: TRBJ2-3
cdr3_nt: TGTGCCAGCAGTTACCTGGGACAGGGCACAGATACGCAGTATTTT
cdr3_aa: CASSYLGQGTDTQYF

clone_size: NA
v_call: TRBV19
d_call: NA
j_call: TRBJ2-7
cdr3_nt: TGTGCCAGTATATTCTGCGAGCAGTACTTC
cdr3_aa: CASIFCEQYF

clone_size: NA
v_call: TRBV5-1
d_call: NA
j_call: TRBJ1-2
cdr3_nt: TGCGCCAGCAGCTTGGACCAGCTGAGGGACCGTAACTATGGCTACACCTTC
cdr3_aa: CASSLDQLRDRNYGYTF

clone_size: NA
v_call: TRBV5-5
d_call: NA
j_call: TRBJ1-5
cdr3_nt: TGTGCCAGCAGCTTGAGAGAGGGGCGCAATCAGCCCCAGCATTTT
cdr3_aa: CASSLREGRNQPQHF

clone_size: NA
v_call: TRBV6-1
d_call: NA
j_call: TRBJ2-5
cdr3_nt: TGTGCCGGCTTAACGGAGAGGGAGACCCAGTACTTC
cdr3_aa: CAGLTERETQYF

clone_size: NA
v_call: TRBV7-9
d_call: NA
j_call: TRBJ1-2
cdr3_nt: TGTGCCAGCACCCCCGGGGGCTTCGATGACTACACCTTC
cdr3_aa: CASTPGGFDDYTF

clone_size: NA
v_call: TRBV5-1
d_call: NA
j_call: TRBJ1-3
cdr3_nt: TGCGCCAGCAGCCCAGACCCCGGAGCCCGAAACACCATATATTTT
cdr3_aa: CASSPDPGARNTIYF

clone_size: NA
v_call: TRBV6-5
d_call: NA
j_call: TRBJ2-2
cdr3_nt: TGTGCCAGCAGTTACCGGGGGACCGGGGAGCTGTTTTTT
cdr3_aa: CASSYRGTGELFF

clone_size: medium-sized
v_call: TRBV6-5
d_call: NA
j_call: TRBJ1-5
cdr3_nt: TGTGCCAGCAGTTACCGTAGCAATCAGCCCCAGCATTTT
cdr3_aa: CASSYRSNQPQHF

clone_size: NA
v_call: TRBV2
d_call: NA
j_call: TRBJ2-3
cdr3_nt: TGTGCCAGCAGTGAAGGAAGCAGAGCTAGCACAGATACGCAGTATTTT
cdr3_aa: CASSEGSRASTDTQYF

clone_size: NA
v_call: TRBV7-9
d_call: TRBD1
j_call: TRBJ1-1
cdr3_nt: TGTGCCAGCAGCTTCACAGGGGGGGCTGAAGCTTTCTTT
cdr3_aa: CASSFTGGAEAFF

clone_size: NA
v_call: TRBV5-1
d_call: NA
j_call: TRBJ2-5
cdr3_nt: TGCGCCAGCAGCTGGGGCTTGGGGGGCGAAGAGACCCAGTACTTC
cdr3_aa: CASSWGLGGEETQYF

clone_size: NA
v_call: TRBV9
d_call: NA
j_call: TRBJ2-3
cdr3_nt: TGTGCCAGCTCTCGGACCTCCTCAGATACGCAGTATTTT
cdr3_aa: CASSRTSSDTQYF

clone_size: NA
v_call: TRBV7-8
d_call: TRBD2
j_call: TRBJ2-2
cdr3_nt: TGTGCCAGCAGCTTAAGACTAGCGGGGACAACCGGGGAGCTGTTTTTT
cdr3_aa: CASSLRLAGTTGELFF

clone_size: NA
v_call: TRBV19
d_call: NA
j_call: TRBJ1-2
cdr3_nt: TGTGCCTCCTCTAAGTGGGATGAGGGCGGCTACACCTTC
cdr3_aa: CASSKWDEGGYTF

clone_size: NA
v_call: TRBV27
d_call: TRBD1
j_call: TRBJ2-3
cdr3_nt: TGTGCCAGCAGTCCGGAACTTACAGGGGTTTGGACAGATACGCAGTATTTT
cdr3_aa: CASSPELTGVWTDTQYF

clone_size: NA
v_call: TRBV15
d_call: NA
j_call: TRBJ2-7
cdr3_nt: TGTGCCACCAGCAGAGGCGGCAACCCCTCCTACGAGCAGTACTTC
cdr3_aa: CATSRGGNPSYEQYF

clone_size: NA
v_call: TRBV5-1
d_call: NA
j_call: TRBJ1-5
cdr3_nt: TGCGCCAGCGCCCCTGTCGGGACCTATTGGCCCCAGCATTTT
cdr3_aa: CASAPVGTYWPQHF

clone_size: NA
v_call: TRBV5-1
d_call: NA
j_call: TRBJ1-1
cdr3_nt: TGCGCCAGCAGCTTGCCTCAGGCTGGGTCCACTGAAGCTTTCTTT
cdr3_aa: CASSLPQAGSTEAFF

clone_size: NA
v_call: TRBV6-1
d_call: NA
j_call: TRBJ1-1
cdr3_nt: TGTGCCAGCAGTGAAGCGAAATGGAGGACCGTGGTCACTGAAGCTTTCTTT
cdr3_aa: CASSEAKWRTVVTEAFF

clone_size: NA
v_call: TRBV4-2
d_call: NA
j_call: TRBJ2-3
cdr3_nt: TGTGCCAGCAGCCAAGATTCCGGCCAGGCCACAGATACGCAGTATTTT
cdr3_aa: CASSQDSGQATDTQYF

clone_size: NA
v_call: TRBV4-1
d_call: NA
j_call: TRBJ2-1
cdr3_nt: TGCGCCAGCAGCCAAGAGGCAGGGCTTGAGCAGTTCTTC
cdr3_aa: CASSQEAGLEQFF

clone_size: NA
v_call: TRBV19
d_call: NA
j_call: TRBJ1-6
cdr3_nt: TGTGCCAGTAGTACCAGACAGAGCTCCTATAATTCACCCCTCCACTTT
cdr3_aa: CASSTRQSSYNSPLHF

clone_size: once
v_call: TRBV7-9
d_call: NA
j_call: TRBJ2-5
cdr3_nt: TGTGCCAGCAGCTTATTGGGGAGGCAAGAGACCCAGTACTTC
cdr3_aa: CASSLLGRQETQYF

clone_size: NA
v_call: TRBV6-5
d_call: NA
j_call: TRBJ2-5
cdr3_nt: TGTGCCAGCAGAAGTCGGCGGACTCCCCAAGAGACCCAGTACTTC
cdr3_aa: CASRSRRTPQETQYF

clone_size: NA
v_call: TRBV28
d_call: TRBD1
j_call: TRBJ1-3
cdr3_nt: TGTGCCAGTGATACAGGGGACTCTGGAAACACCATATATTTT
cdr3_aa: CASDTGDSGNTIYF

clone_size: NA
v_call: TRBV10-1
d_call: NA
j_call: TRBJ1-1
cdr3_nt: TGCGCCAGCAGTGAGTCGGTTCTCTGGGCTGAAAAGAACACTGAAGCTTTCTTT
cdr3_aa: CASSESVLWAEKNTEAFF

clone_size: NA
v_call: TRBV4-1
d_call: NA
j_call: TRBJ1-5
cdr3_nt: TGCGCCAGCAGCCAAGAACTTAGGGTTCGTAACAATCAGCCCCAGCATTTT
cdr3_aa: CASSQELRVRNNQPQHF

clone_size: NA
v_call: TRBV4-2
d_call: NA
j_call: TRBJ1-5
cdr3_nt: TGTGCCAGCAGCCAGGGTAGCTCGGGAGGGAGCAATCAGCCCCAGCATTTT
cdr3_aa: CASSQGSSGGSNQPQHF

clone_size: NA
v_call: TRBV4-3
d_call: NA
j_call: TRBJ2-7
cdr3_nt: TGCGCCAGCAGCCAAGATAGCAGGGGAGGCGAGCAGTACTTC
cdr3_aa: CASSQDSRGGEQYF

clone_size: once
v_call: TRBV5-4
d_call: NA
j_call: TRBJ1-2
cdr3_nt: TGTGCCAGCAGCCCGCGGACGGACTATGGCTACACCTTC
cdr3_aa: CASSPRTDYGYTF

clone_size: NA
v_call: TRBV6-1
d_call: NA
j_call: TRBJ2-3
cdr3_nt: TGTGCCAGCAGTGAACGGCTCAGCACAGATACGCAGTATTTT
cdr3_aa: CASSERLSTDTQYF

clone_size: NA
v_call: TRBV18
d_call: NA
j_call: TRBJ2-3
cdr3_nt: TGTGCCAGCTCACCCGAGGGTTCCTTCACAGATACGCAGTATTTT
cdr3_aa: CASSPEGSFTDTQYF

clone_size: NA
v_call: TRBV4-3
d_call: TRBD2
j_call: TRBJ2-3
cdr3_nt: TGCGCCAGCAGCCAAGATCTAGCGGGGGGGGCAGATACGCAGTATTTT
cdr3_aa: CASSQDLAGGADTQYF

clone_size: NA
v_call: TRBV2
d_call: TRBD1
j_call: TRBJ1-1
cdr3_nt: TGTGCCAGCAGTGATCGGGGGGACAGGGTGACTTCTGAAGCTTTCTTT
cdr3_aa: CASSDRGDRVTSEAFF

clone_size: NA
v_call: TRBV2
d_call: NA
j_call: TRBJ2-2
cdr3_nt: TGTGCCAGCAGTGAAGCAAGGCGGACCGGGGAGCTGTTTTTT
cdr3_aa: CASSEARRTGELFF

clone_size: NA
v_call: TRBV7-9
d_call: NA
j_call: TRBJ2-1
cdr3_nt: TGTGCCAGCTCTAGCGTGGCCTACAATGAGCAGTTCTTC
cdr3_aa: CASSSVAYNEQFF

clone_size: once
v_call: TRBV30
d_call: TRBD1
j_call: TRBJ1-1
cdr3_nt: TGTGCCTGGATGACACAGGGGTGGGCTGAAGCTTTCTTT
cdr3_aa: CAWMTQGWAEAFF

clone_size: NA
v_call: TRBV29-1
d_call: NA
j_call: TRBJ1-1
cdr3_nt: TGCAGCGTTGTAGGTAAGGCAGGGAAAGCTCCGAACACTGAAGCTTTCTTT
cdr3_aa: CSVVGKAGKAPNTEAFF